The rows below give T cell receptor beta chains drawn from one sample of a study of blood T cell repertoires in COVID-19. The repertoire was sequenced with immunoSEQ multiplex PCR; TCRdb's copy has only in-frame clones and lacks some. Among a few hundred thousand clones listed, around 87% were seen once. Sequencing was done on a sample of peripheral blood. The receptors derive from a woman in her twenties or thirties with COVID-19, enrolled during active disease. Both conserved end residues are part of each CDR3. The D gene is left open where the match is weak. Some rows have no size entry. The others give once, few or many, or a class for an expanded clone.

>TRBV19|NA|TRBJ2-1|TRBD2
TGTGCCAGTAGTATCCCCGGGACTAGCGCAAACAATGAGCAGTTCTTC
CASSIPGTSANNEQFF
>TRBV24-1|NA|TRBJ1-6|TRBD1
TGTGCCACCAGTGAAGGGAGACAGGGTAATTCACCCCTCCACTTT
CATSEGRQGNSPLHF
>TRBV24-1|NA|TRBJ2-3|NA
TGTGCCACCAGAGAGGGGAGGGGGTCATCAGATACGCAGTATTTT
CATREGRGSSDTQYF
>TRBV5-1|NA|TRBJ2-7|TRBD2
TGCGCCAGCAGCTTTGGCGGGAGGGTCGCCGAGCAGTACTTC
CASSFGGRVAEQYF
>TRBV11-2|NA|TRBJ2-5|TRBD1
TGTGCCAGCAGAGGACAGGTGGGGGAGACCCAGTACTTC
CASRGQVGETQYF
>TRBV10-2|NA|TRBJ2-3|NA
TGCGCCAGCTTAAGCGGTCCTAGCACAGATACGCAGTATTTT
CASLSGPSTDTQYF
>TRBV7-3|NA|TRBJ2-5|TRBD1
TGTGCCAGCAGCGCGCACGGGACAGGGCTCCAAGAGACCCAGTACTTC
CASSAHGTGLQETQYF
>TRBV11-2|NA|TRBJ2-7|TRBD1
TGTGCCAGCAGCGACAGGGGACTCTTGTACGAGCAGTACTTC
CASSDRGLLYEQYF
>TRBV6-6|NA|TRBJ1-1|NA
TGTGCCAGCAGTTCCCCGAGGGCTTACACTGAAGCTTTCTTT
CASSSPRAYTEAFF
>TRBV7-9|NA|TRBJ2-1|TRBD1
TGTGCCAGCAGACACCCCTGGGACAGGGAGGATGAGCAGTTCTTC
CASRHPWDREDEQFF
>TRBV4-2|once|TRBJ2-7|NA
TGTGCCAGCAGCCCGAGCTCCTACGAGCAGTACTTC
CASSPSSYEQYF
>TRBV6-5|NA|TRBJ2-7|NA
TGTGCCAGCAGCGGAGGGGAAACCTACGAGCAGTACTTC
CASSGGETYEQYF
>TRBV18|NA|TRBJ2-2|TRBD1
TGTGCCAGCTCACCTCAACGGACAGGAGTGATTGCCGGGGAGCTGTTTTTT
CASSPQRTGVIAGELFF
>TRBV5-1|NA|TRBJ2-7|NA
TGCGCCAGCAGCTTGCGCCCCGGGACAAACGAGCAGTACTTC
CASSLRPGTNEQYF
>TRBV5-1|NA|TRBJ1-3|NA
TGCGCCAGCAGCTTGGGGGAGAACGGAAACACCATATATTTT
CASSLGENGNTIYF
>TRBV21-1|NA|TRBJ2-3|NA
TGTGCCAGCAGCCCTTACGGGAGCGGTGCCACAGATACGCAGTATTTT
CASSPYGSGATDTQYF
>TRBV5-4|NA|TRBJ2-1|NA
TGTGCCAGCAGCGCGGGACTGGGTTACAATGAGCAGTTCTTC
CASSAGLGYNEQFF
>TRBV14|NA|TRBJ2-3|TRBD1
TGTGCCAGCAGCCAATCGACAGGGTTTATAGATACGCAGTATTTT
CASSQSTGFIDTQYF
>TRBV7-2|NA|TRBJ1-1|NA
TGTGCCAGCAGCTTAAACAGTATAAACACTGAAGCTTTCTTT
CASSLNSINTEAFF
>TRBV4-1|few|TRBJ1-3|NA
TGCGCCAGCAGCCAAGACCCCAGGGTTTATGGAAACACCATATATTTT
CASSQDPRVYGNTIYF
>TRBV10-3|NA|TRBJ2-1|TRBD1
TGTGCCATCAGTGTCTGGGACAGGGGGCGTCGCTCCTACAATGAGCAGTTCTTC
CAISVWDRGRRSYNEQFF
>TRBV7-2|NA|TRBJ2-1|NA
TGTGCCAGCACCCCGGAGAGGTACAATGAGCAGTTCTTC
CASTPERYNEQFF
>TRBV3-1/TRBV3-2|once|TRBJ2-7|TRBD2
TGTGCCAGCAGCCGAGGACTAGCGGGATCCTACGAGCAGTACTTC
CASSRGLAGSYEQYF
>TRBV5-4|once|TRBJ2-3|NA
TGTGCCAGCAGCAACACGGAGGCGCGTACGCAGTATTTT
CASSNTEARTQYF
>TRBV27|NA|TRBJ2-1|NA
TGTGCCAGCAGTTTATCTCCCCCAGGGGGGACTAATGAGCAGTTCTTC
CASSLSPPGGTNEQFF
>TRBV27|NA|TRBJ2-1|TRBD2
TGTGCCAGCAGTTTCTATCGGGGCGGGGGTTACAATGAGCAGTTCTTC
CASSFYRGGGYNEQFF
>TRBV9|once|TRBJ2-3|TRBD2
TGTGCCAGTCGGGGGGGATTTGCCGGTAGCACAGATACGCAGTATTTT
CASRGGFAGSTDTQYF
>TRBV30|NA|TRBJ1-2|NA
TGTGCCTGGAGTTTTGGGGGGGCGGGTGGCTACACCTTC
CAWSFGGAGGYTF
>TRBV19|once|TRBJ2-3|TRBD2
TGTGCCAGTAGTATAGCCGCGAGCGGGAGAGCCCGTCATCTAACAGATACGCAGTATTTT
CASSIAASGRARHLTDTQYF
>TRBV27|NA|TRBJ1-1|NA
TGTGCCAGCAGTTTATTGAGTACGAACACTGAAGCTTTCTTT
CASSLLSTNTEAFF
>TRBV6-2/TRBV6-3|NA|TRBJ2-6|TRBD2
TGTGCCAGCAGTCTCCCGGGGGAAGCGGGAGGGGTCAGCTCTGGGGCCAACGTCCTGACTTTC
CASSLPGEAGGVSSGANVLTF
>TRBV6-4|NA|TRBJ2-1|TRBD2
TGTGCCAGCAGTGAGAGGGAGGGATCCTACAATGAGCAGTTCTTC
CASSEREGSYNEQFF
>TRBV12-5|NA|TRBJ2-1|TRBD2
TGTGCTAGTGGTTTGGGGACTAGCGGCGGCTCTGAGCAGTTCTTC
CASGLGTSGGSEQFF
>TRBV18|NA|TRBJ1-4|NA
TGTGCCAGCTCACCGGCCCCCTCGGGTGAAAAACTGTTTTTT
CASSPAPSGEKLFF
>TRBV7-2|few|TRBJ2-7|NA
TGTGCCAGCAGGTTGGGAACGGGAACCTACGAGCAGTACTTC
CASRLGTGTYEQYF
>TRBV3-1/TRBV3-2|NA|TRBJ1-2|NA
TGTGCCAGCAGCCCTACCGGCGGGGTTTACTATGGCTACACCTTC
CASSPTGGVYYGYTF
>TRBV28|NA|TRBJ1-1|NA
TGTGCCATTGCGGAGGGCGGGAGGAACACTGAAGCTTTCTTT
CAIAEGGRNTEAFF
>TRBV5-1|NA|TRBJ2-5|TRBD2
TGCGCCAGCAGCTTGTTTGCGGGAGGCCAAGAGACCCAGTACTTC
CASSLFAGGQETQYF
>TRBV6-1|NA|TRBJ2-1|TRBD2
TGTGCCAGCAGTGGAGCTAGCGGGCGGTTAGTCTATGAGCAGTTCTTC
CASSGASGRLVYEQFF